This T cell receptor (beta chain) was identified in a study of blood T cell repertoires in COVID-19. Study background: Acute and convalescent COVID-19 specimens originated in the United States, Italy and Spain.

Assay used: immunoSEQ multiplex PCR; TCRdb lists only in-frame clones, some missing. The table has roughly 200,000 clones, 88% seen once. This CDR3 comprises 13 residues. The germline CDR1 and CDR2 sequences are LNHDA and SQIVND (reference sequence). V gave up 7 bases and J gave up 6 bases; unmatched junction bases: 3. Input material: peripheral blood. This receptor was obtained from a man aged 18 to 30 with active or convalescent COVID-19. The chain combines TRBV19 with TRBJ2-2, with 9 bases fitting TRBD2. Here the CDR3 reads CASKRTSAGELFF. DNA of the CDR3: TGTGCCAGTAAACGGACTAGCGCCGGGGAGCTGTTTTTT.